These 21 T cell receptor beta chains share one sample of origin, sequenced in a study of shared clonotypes between healthy human individuals. This table comes from immunoSEQ multiplex PCR, and its TCRdb copy is limited to in-frame clones, with some not included. This table has 2,500,000 or so clones, over 85% appearing once. Material for sequencing was naive CD4+ T cells sorted from blood. This sample's subset: CD45RA+ positively selected. The receptors were sampled from a man aged 18 to 29 in good health.

The chain joins TRBV7-9 to TRBJ1-3, with 10 nucleotides matching TRBD1. This CDR3 has 16 amino acids. V lost 4 bases to trimming and J lost 2 bases; unmatched junction nucleotides: 5. Germline CDR1 SEHNR, CDR2 FQNEAQ (reference sequence). CDR3 loop: CASSSTGGDPGNTIYF. The CDR3, as DNA: TGTGCCAGCAGCTCGACAGGGGGCGACCCTGGAAACACCATATATTTT.

This clone was recorded only once. This chain uses TRBV12-5 with TRBJ1-5; 7 bases line up with TRBD1. J lost 5 bases, V lost 5 bases, and 9 bases had no gene match. The CDR3 has 15 residues. Per the germline V gene, CDR1 is LGHNT and CDR2 is FRNRAP. CDR3 in DNA: TGTGCTAGTGGTACTGCAGGGGGGGAATATCAGCCCCAGCATTTT. Its translation: CASGTAGGEYQPQHF.

J is TRBJ1-3 and V is TRBV5-1; 8 bases match TRBD1. The CDR3 spans 15 residues. Germline V gene lookup returns CDR1 SGHRS and CDR2 YFSETQ. V was pared by 3 bases and J by 2 bases, with 4 bases of the junction left unmatched. CDR3 coding DNA: TGCGCCAGCAGCTCGAGGACAGGGACTGGAAACACCATATATTTT. It codes for CASSSRTGTGNTIYF.

This rearrangement joins TRBV7-2 to TRBJ1-4; possible D gene TRBD1, 6 bases. The CDR3 extends over 18 amino acids. Germline CDR1 SGHTA, CDR2 FQGNSA. Trimming took off 2 bases at V and 3 bases at J, with 19 bases between the two ends. The CDR3 region has the DNA TGTGCCAGCAGCTTACGCCCCCCTTGGACAGATTCTAATGAAAAACTGTTTTTT. The encoded protein is CASSLRPPWTDSNEKLFF.

The chain recombines TRBV19 with TRBJ1-3; no reliable D call. The CDR3 covers 13 residues. The germline V and J ends were trimmed by 6 bases and 1 base, with 7 bases remaining between them. Germline V gives CDR1 LNHDA, CDR2 SQIVND (reference sequence). The CDR3 is CASRVASGNTIYF. In DNA, the CDR3 is TGTGCCAGTAGGGTTGCTTCTGGAAACACCATATATTTT.

The genes are TRBV19 and TRBJ2-2; TRBD1 or TRBD2 may be the D gene (5 bases each). The CDR3 is made up of 16 amino acids. The V end lost 10 bases, the J end lost 0 bases, and 18 bases lay between the germline ends. Looked up from germline, CDR1 is LNHDA and CDR2 is SQIVND (reference sequence). The CDR3 DNA follows: TGTGCCATCACTAGTACGTGGGGCCCGAACACCGGGGAGCTGTTTTTT. This gives the protein CAITSTWGPNTGELFF.

The genes are TRBV28 and TRBJ1-2, with TRBD1 identical over 9 bases. CDR3 length: 16 amino acids. CDR1 MDHEN and CDR2 SYDVKM come from the germline V gene. CDR3 amino acids: CVSKGGIGTGNYGYTF. The CDR3 region has the DNA TGTGTTTCCAAGGGGGGCATCGGGACAGGGAACTATGGCTACACCTTC.

V and J are TRBV18 and TRBJ2-5; possible D gene TRBD2, 5 bases. Between the trimmed V and J ends, which lost 2 bases and 7 bases, there was a span of 14 bases. The CDR3 spans 14 residues. Germline V gene lookup returns CDR1 KGHSH and CDR2 LQKENI. CDR3 in DNA: TGTGCCAGCTCACCAGGGCAGGAGGTGGGGACCCAGTACTTC. This gives the protein CASSPGQEVGTQYF.

Points on this clone: The same CDR3 also results from other DNA sequences found in this sample. The J gene is TRBJ2-2, the V gene TRBV5-1; D uncertain. The CDR3 has 15 residues. The germline V gene has CDR1 SGHRS and CDR2 YFSETQ. V was trimmed by 0 bases and J by 0 bases, leaving 6 bases between them. CDR3 in DNA: TGCGCCAGCAGCTTGGTGGGGACGAACACCGGGGAGCTGTTTTTT. Amino acids: CASSLVGTNTGELFF.

The rearrangement links TRBV7-9 to TRBJ2-1, with D unclear. V was clipped by 0 bases and J by 8 bases, with 11 bases between them. The length of the CDR3 is 14 residues. In germline, CDR1 is SEHNR, CDR2 FQNEAQ (reference sequence). CDR3 in amino acids: CASSLAVLKDEQFF. The CDR3 coding sequence is TGTGCCAGCAGCTTAGCCGTCCTCAAGGATGAGCAGTTCTTC.

V is TRBV30 and J is TRBJ2-5, with D perhaps TRBD2 (5 bases). The CDR3 has 13 amino acids. Germline CDR1 GTSNPN, CDR2 SVGIG (reference sequence). Trimming removed 3 bases at V and 7 bases at J, with 15 bases between. CDR3 in DNA: TGTGCCTGGAGCGCCGGATCCGGAGGGACCCAGTACTTC. Protein sequence: CAWSAGSGGTQYF.

This clone was seen just once. Other DNA variants within this sample encode the same CDR3. The chain links TRBV5-1 to TRBJ1-6; TRBD1 is a possible D gene (5 bases). The germline gives CDR1 SGHRS, CDR2 YFSETQ. CDR3 length: 16 residues. Trimming took off 0 bases at V and 7 bases at J, with 14 bases between the two ends. This CDR3 is CASSLAAGAKNSPLHF. CDR3 coding DNA: TGCGCCAGCAGCTTGGCCGCCGGGGCCAAAAATTCACCCCTCCACTTT.

The CDR3 spells CASSLGQDIRAGYTF. CDR3 nucleotide sequence: TGTGCCAGCAGCTTAGGACAGGATATTCGGGCTGGCTACACCTTC. This chain uses TRBV7-2 with TRBJ1-2, with a possible D match to TRBD1 (6 bases). The CDR3 is 15 amino acids. Trimming removed 1 base from V and 7 bases from J, with 16 bases in between. Looked up from germline, CDR1 is SGHTA and CDR2 is FQGNSA.

Concerning this clone: The sample has other DNA sequences that encode this CDR3 too. This chain links TRBV2 with TRBJ2-5, with D possibly TRBD2 on 6 matching bases. The V end was cut by 3 bases, the J end by 4 bases, with 9 bases between. The germline CDR1 and CDR2 sequences are SNHLY and FYNNEI. This CDR3 region has 13 residues. For the CDR3, the DNA is TGTGCCAGCAGTGAGATGGGAGGAGAGACCCAGTACTTC. This gives the protein CASSEMGGETQYF.

The rearrangement links TRBV2 to TRBJ2-7; 7 bases align to TRBD1. The length of the CDR3 is 14 residues. V lost 1 base, J lost 3 bases, and 3 bases stayed unmatched. Germline CDR1 SNHLY, CDR2 FYNNEI. The CDR3 sequence is CASSEGTGDYEQYF. CDR3 nucleotide sequence: TGTGCCAGCAGTGAAGGGACAGGAGACTACGAGCAGTACTTC. The whole variable domain, filled in from reference TRBV2 and TRBJ2-7, reads EPEVTQTPSHQVTQMGQEVILRCVPISNHLYFYWYRQILGQKVEFLVSFYNNEISEKSEIFDDQFSVERPDGSNFTLKIRSTKLEDSAMYFCASSEGTGDYEQYFGPGTRLTVT.

The chain carries TRBV9 and TRBJ1-5, with D perhaps matching TRBD1 (6 bases). The ends were cut back, 0 bases at V and 5 bases at J, with 12 bases in the middle. This CDR3 contains 15 residues. The germline V gene has CDR1 SGDLS and CDR2 YYNGEE. The DNA of the CDR3 is TGTGCCAGCAGCGTAGGGACACAGGGTGATCAGCCCCAGCATTTT. This translates into CASSVGTQGDQPQHF.

J is TRBJ2-7 and V is TRBV6-5; D remains ambiguous. The CDR3 sequence is 15 residues long. With 0 bases removed from V and 3 bases from J, the gap between germline ends came to 12 bases. Germline CDR1 is MNHEY and CDR2 is SVGAGI. CDR3 nucleotide sequence: TGTGCCAGCAGTTACTCGAAGGGCCAAATCTACGAGCAGTACTTC. As protein: CASSYSKGQIYEQYF.

In the case of this clone: A read error may produce the germline difference seen at one junction end. The sample carries other DNA sequences with the same CDR3. The genes are TRBV7-7 and TRBJ1-1; perhaps TRBD1 as D (5 bases). This CDR3 contains 13 residues. Germline V lookup: CDR1 SSHAT, CDR2 FNYEAQ (reference sequence). CDR3 sequence: CASSLGQNTEAFF. As DNA, the CDR3 is TGTGCTAGCAGCTTAGGACAGAACACTGAAGCTTTCTTT. The variable domain in full, completed from reference TRBV7-7 and TRBJ1-1, reads GAGVSQSPRYKVTKRGQDVTLRCDPISSHATLYWYQQALGQGPEFLTYFNYEAQPDKSGLPSDRFSAERPEGSISTLTIQRTEQRDSAMYRCASSLGQNTEAFFGQGTRLTVV.

This sequence joins TRBV7-6 and TRBJ2-2; D is unclear. The V end lost 3 bases, the J end lost 2 bases, and 7 bases lay between the germline ends. The CDR3 contains 14 residues. Germline lookup yields CDR1 SGHVS and CDR2 FNYEAQ. The CDR3 DNA is TGTGCCAGCAGCTTTGGCCTTAACACCGGGGAGCTGTTTTTT. This codes for CASSFGLNTGELFF. The variable domain in full, completed from reference TRBV7-6 and TRBJ2-2, reads GAGVSQSPRYKVTKRGQDVALRCDPISGHVSLYWYRQALGQGPEFLTYFNYEAQQDKSGLPNDRFSAERPEGSISTLTIQRTEQRDSAMYRCASSFGLNTGELFFGEGSRLTVL.

J is TRBJ1-2 and V is TRBV5-4, with 7 bases aligning to TRBD1. V trimming: 4 bases; J trimming: 5 bases; junction bases outside the gene matches: 5. This CDR3 region has 13 residues. In germline, CDR1 is SGHNT, CDR2 YYREEE (reference sequence). This CDR3 is CASSNTGEYGYTF. The CDR3 nucleotides read TGTGCCAGCAGCAATACAGGGGAATATGGCTACACCTTC.

The V call is TRBV30, the J call TRBJ2-7; 13 bases line up with TRBD2. CDR1 is GTSNPN and CDR2 is SVGIG in the germline V gene (reference sequence). This CDR3 has 18 amino acids. Trimming took 2 bases from V and 7 from J; bases not matched to a gene: 17. CDR3 DNA sequence: TGTGCCTGGAGTTTGCCGGGACTAGCGGGGAGAGGTATGAGAGAGCAGTACTTC. This sequence encodes CAWSLPGLAGRGMREQYF. Supplemented by reference TRBV30 and TRBJ2-7, the full variable domain reads SQTIHQWPATLVQPVGSPLSLECTVEGTSNPNLYWYRQAAGRGLQLLFYSVGIGQISSEVPQNLSASRPQDRQFILSSKKLLLSDSGFYLCAWSLPGLAGRGMREQYFGPGTRLTVT.